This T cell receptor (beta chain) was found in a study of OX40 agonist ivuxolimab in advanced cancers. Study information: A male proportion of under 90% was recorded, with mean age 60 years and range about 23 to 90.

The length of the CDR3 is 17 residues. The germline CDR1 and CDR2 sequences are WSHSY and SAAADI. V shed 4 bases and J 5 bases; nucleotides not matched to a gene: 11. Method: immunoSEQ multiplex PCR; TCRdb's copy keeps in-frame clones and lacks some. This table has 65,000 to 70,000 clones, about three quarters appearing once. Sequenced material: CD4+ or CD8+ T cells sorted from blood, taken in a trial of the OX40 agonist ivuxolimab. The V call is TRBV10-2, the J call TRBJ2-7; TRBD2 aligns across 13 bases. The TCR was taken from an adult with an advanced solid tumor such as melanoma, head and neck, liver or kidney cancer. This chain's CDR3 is CASSGSGLAGSDDEQYF. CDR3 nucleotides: TGCGCCAGCAGTGGCTCGGGACTAGCGGGATCTGATGACGAGCAGTACTTC.